The rows below give T cell receptor beta chains drawn from one sample of a study of Tregs in tolerant kidney transplant recipients. Profiling relied on immunoSEQ multiplex PCR, and the TCRdb table lists in-frame clones only, not all of them. The sample yields roughly 120,000 clones, 85% to 95% seen once. Sample: CD4+ T cells from blood. The receptors stem from a human donor in good health. CDR3s include the opening cysteine and the closing phenylalanine or tryptophan. The order of the fields is V gene, J gene, CDR3 protein.

TRBV11-3	TRBJ2-7	CASSLMGSSSYEQYF
TRBV29-1	TRBJ2-1	CSASTGSSYNEQFF
TRBV25-1	TRBJ1-1	CASSGDRVLNTEAFF
TRBV19	TRBJ1-4	CASSTGARWGAREKLFF
TRBV27	TRBJ1-2	CASTLVYVGSNYGYTF
TRBV20-1	TRBJ2-1	CSARLGNEQFF
TRBV4-1	TRBJ2-7	CASSQVKEGGNEQYF
TRBV4-2	TRBJ2-7	CASSQEQFTGGSYEQYF
TRBV19	TRBJ2-5	CASSIPAGTQYF
TRBV5-5	TRBJ2-7	CASSWGPREAAHEQYF
TRBV5-5	TRBJ2-7	CASSLAAEPSSYEQYF
TRBV10-3	TRBJ2-5	CAISPSGETQYF
TRBV6-6	TRBJ2-7	CASSYYRGGEQYF
TRBV29-1	TRBJ2-1	CSVDGGARAYNEQFF
TRBV10-1	TRBJ2-2	CASSESRINTGELFF
TRBV5-1	TRBJ1-2	CASSSLTGRNGYTF
TRBV4-1	TRBJ2-2	CASSLQGATNTGELFF
TRBV5-1	TRBJ2-1	CASSFSPVGSYNEQFF
TRBV5-1	TRBJ1-1	CASSPPPRGTNTEAFF
TRBV7-9	TRBJ2-5	CASTLLRQGETQYF
TRBV10-3	TRBJ2-7	CAISAIGLAGGKYEQYF
TRBV11-2	TRBJ2-7	CASSLAGVVSYEQYF
TRBV23-1	TRBJ2-1	CASSRRPSSEQFF
TRBV29-1	TRBJ2-7	CSVAPTGYEQYF
TRBV6-5	TRBJ1-5	CASRTGLSNQPQHF
TRBV19	TRBJ2-1	CASAYSYNEQFF
TRBV11-2	TRBJ1-2	CASSLDSRAGGYTF
TRBV7-7	TRBJ2-2	CASSSPPGQGAGELFF
TRBV7-9	TRBJ2-7	CASSLSRQNEQYF
TRBV6-5	TRBJ2-1	CASSYSGGGNEQFF
TRBV6-5	TRBJ1-6	CASREEGSNSPLHF
TRBV5-1	TRBJ1-2	CASSLEGQIMGYTF
TRBV6-5	TRBJ2-7	CASSYKRGSYEQYF